Shown below are 15 T cell receptor beta chains from a single sample sequenced in a study of blood T cells in healthy people across ages. The authors ran a second PCR of 7 to 11 cycles using a sample-barcoded 5' primer and a J-beta primer mix. Each CDR3 protein gets one entry after TCRdb re-called the 5' RACE reads with MiXCR. There are about 1.6 million distinct CDR3 sequences in the sample; about 32% occur only once, and approximately 11% lies in the top ten. The source material was blood. Receptors were obtained from a woman aged 25-40 years in good health.

Only a few counts were recorded for this clonotype. CDR3 loop: CSARDRGTYNEQFF. CDR3 nucleotide sequence: TGCAGTGCTAGAGACCGGGGAACCTACAATGAGCAGTTCTTC. V is TRBV20-1 and J is TRBJ2-1; a weak D match, TRBD2 (5 bases). V lost 0 bases and J 2 bases, leaving 8 bases between the germline ends. The germline V gene has CDR1 DFQATT and CDR2 SNEGSKA (reference sequence). The length of the CDR3 is 14 residues.

At least ten counts were recorded for this clonotype. The V and J genes are TRBV10-3 and TRBJ2-7; D possibly matches TRBD1 or TRBD2 (7 bases each). The CDR3 is 14 residues long. The germline V and J ends were trimmed by 1 base and 6 bases, with 13 bases remaining between them. From germline, CDR1 is ENHRY and CDR2 SYGVKD. The DNA for the CDR3 is TGTGCCATCAGTGAGTTCCAGGGGGGGCTCGAGCAGTACTTC. It yields the protein CAISEFQGGLEQYF.

Details on this clonotype: At one of its ends the junction is not consistent with the germline gene, which may arise from a read error. The chain recombines TRBV15 with TRBJ2-6; D perhaps matches TRBD1 (5 bases). This CDR3 has 20 residues. CDR1 LNHNV and CDR2 YYDKDF come from the germline V gene (reference sequence). The CDR3 nucleotides read TGTGCCACCAGCAGAGATCGAGGCAGCAGTTTAAACTCTGGGGCCAACGTCCGGACTTTC. Translating it yields CATSRDRGSSLNSGANVRTF.

This clonotype was recorded only once. The chain has TRBV20-1 and TRBJ1-1, with TRBD1 identical over 7 bases. The CDR3 covers 13 residues. V lost 2 bases and J lost 4; bases outside the gene matches: 4. The germline V gene encodes CDR1 DFQATT and CDR2 SNEGSKA (reference sequence). DNA of the CDR3: TGCAGTGCTAGAAGACAGGGTGGCACTGAAGCTTTCTTT. Amino acids: CSARRQGGTEAFF.

In its sample, this clonotype was seen a few times. The V gene is TRBV12-3 or TRBV12-4, the J gene TRBJ1-2; 9 bases fit TRBD1. The trim removed 3 bases at V and 2 bases at J, leaving 7 bases unmatched. CDR3 size: 16 residues. The CDR3 coding sequence is TGTGCCAGCAGTTTTTACCGGGACAGGGCCAACTATGGCTACACCTTC. As protein: CASSFYRDRANYGYTF.

The rearrangement joins TRBV4-1 to TRBJ1-2, with no clear D. The CDR3 runs to 14 residues. V lost 4 bases and J 4 bases, leaving 13 bases between the germline ends. Germline V gene lookup returns CDR1 MGHRA and CDR2 YSYEKL. This CDR3 is CASSLPPGLYGYTF. The CDR3 nucleotides read TGCGCCAGCAGCCTTCCCCCCGGTCTCTATGGCTACACCTTC.

The chain is built from TRBV18 and TRBJ2-7; D is undetermined. V shed 3 bases and J shed 7 bases, with 16 bases lying between them. This CDR3 contains 14 residues. The germline gives CDR1 KGHSH, CDR2 LQKENI. The CDR3 sequence: CASSPSTLNNEQYF. As DNA, the CDR3 is TGTGCCAGCTCACCGTCGACACTTAACAATGAGCAGTACTTC. The full variable domain, its missing parts supplied by reference TRBV18 and TRBJ2-7, is NAGVMQNPRHLVRRRGQEARLRCSPMKGHSHVYWYRQLPEEGLKFMVYLQKENIIDESGMPKERFSAEFPKEGPSILRIQQVVRGDSAAYFCASSPSTLNNEQYFGPGTRLTVT.

This clonotype has a handful of counts. The gene calls are TRBV3-1 and TRBJ2-3; D is perhaps TRBD1 or TRBD2 (6 bases each). Germline V gene sequence: CDR1 LGHDT, CDR2 YNNKEL (reference sequence). There are 14 residues in the CDR3. Trimming removed 10 bases from V and 2 bases from J, with 16 bases in between. CDR3 nucleotides: TGTGCCACCGGGGGCCCCGGATACACAGATACGCAGTATTTT. It encodes CATGGPGYTDTQYF.

This clonotype was counted only a few times. The genes are TRBV29-1 and TRBJ2-7, with TRBD2 matching 7 bases. The CDR3 covers 12 residues. Germline CDR1 is SQVTM and CDR2 is ANQGSEA. The V gene end was trimmed by 4 bases and the J gene end by 3 bases; junction bases not matched to a gene: 3. CDR3 sequence: CSVVSGGYEQYF. The CDR3, as DNA: TGCAGCGTTGTGTCGGGAGGCTACGAGCAGTACTTC.

The genes are TRBV27 and TRBJ1-5; the match to TRBD1 covers 9 bases. CDR3 length: 15 amino acids. Trimming cost V 5 bases and J 3 bases; bases outside gene matches: 5. Germline CDR1 and CDR2: MNHEY and SMNVEV (reference sequence). The chain's CDR3 is CASSPGTGINQPQHF. The CDR3 nucleotides read TGTGCCAGCAGTCCAGGGACAGGGATCAATCAGCCCCAGCATTTT.

The J gene is TRBJ1-2, the V gene TRBV4-2; D gene uncertain. Trimming pared 0 bases from V and 4 bases from J, leaving 18 bases between. CDR3 length: 17 amino acids. Germline values: CDR1 LGHNA, CDR2 YNFKEQ. CDR3 in amino acids: CASSQDEGENHSYGYTF. The CDR3 region has the DNA TGTGCCAGCAGCCAAGATGAAGGAGAGAACCACTCCTATGGCTACACCTTC.

The gene calls are TRBV5-1 and TRBJ1-2; weak D call: TRBD1 (5 bases). V was trimmed by 7 bases and J by 3 bases, leaving 19 bases between them. Germline lookup yields CDR1 SGHRS and CDR2 YFSETQ. This CDR3 spans 15 amino acids. CDR3 amino acids: CASGSGGGFDYGYTF. As DNA, the CDR3 is TGCGCCAGCGGATCGGGGGGAGGCTTTGACTATGGCTACACCTTC.

This clonotype was detected once. V is TRBV18 and J is TRBJ1-5, with D hard to call. The CDR3 is made up of 13 amino acids. Trimming removed 4 bases at V and 6 bases at J, with 10 bases between. Germline V gene sequence: CDR1 KGHSH, CDR2 LQKENI. Here the CDR3 reads CASSLSVGQPQHF. DNA of the CDR3: TGTGCCAGCTCACTCAGTGTAGGTCAGCCCCAGCATTTT.

In this sample, this clonotype turned up a few times. This chain connects TRBV29-1 to TRBJ2-2; D is unclear. Looked up from germline, CDR1 is SQVTM and CDR2 is ANQGSEA. Trimming stripped 4 bases from V and 5 bases from J, with 5 bases between. The CDR3 loop spans 11 amino acids. The CDR3 spells CSVADTGELFF. The CDR3 DNA reads TGCAGCGTTGCCGATACCGGGGAGCTGTTTTTT.

This clonotype was counted only a few times. The rearrangement uses TRBV11-2 and TRBJ1-5, with TRBD1 as a possible D gene (6 bases). Germline V gives CDR1 SGHAT, CDR2 FQNNGV. The V end was cut by 6 bases, the J end by 3 bases, with 12 bases between. The CDR3 has 14 amino acids. This chain's CDR3 is CASSHTGPNQPQHF. The CDR3 bases are TGTGCCAGCAGTCACACAGGGCCCAATCAGCCCCAGCATTTT. The variable domain in full, completed from reference TRBV11-2 and TRBJ1-5, reads EAGVAQSPRYKIIEKRQSVAFWCNPISGHATLYWYQQILGQGPKLLIQFQNNGVVDDSQLPKDRFSAERLKGVDSTLKIQPAKLEDSAVYLCASSHTGPNQPQHFGDGTRLSIL.